What follows are 24 T cell receptor beta chains derived from one specimen sequenced in a study of blood T cell repertoires in COVID-19. Only in-frame clones appear in the TCRdb table, and some are missing; sequencing was by immunoSEQ multiplex PCR. The table records some 130,000 clones, 70% to 85% of them present only once. Sequencing input: peripheral blood. The receptors derive from a man in his sixties who had recovered from COVID-19.

This chain connects TRBV3-1 (or the pseudogene TRBV3-2) to TRBJ2-1; D gene ambiguous. This CDR3 comprises 13 residues. Between the trimmed V and J ends, which lost 0 bases and 7 bases, there was a span of 7 bases. The germline CDR1 and CDR2 sequences are LGHDT and YNNKEL (reference sequence). The CDR3 coding sequence is TGTGCCAGCAGCCAAGACGTGGAGAATGAGCAGTTCTTC. As protein: CASSQDVENEQFF.

The gene calls are TRBV3-1 (or the pseudogene TRBV3-2) and TRBJ2-5; possible D gene TRBD2, 6 bases. The length of the CDR3 is 14 residues. Germline V CDR1 and CDR2: LGHDT, YNNKEL (reference sequence). Deletions cut 1 base from V and 4 bases from J, with 10 bases between. The CDR3 DNA is TGTGCCAGCAGCCAAGCGGGACTCGGAGAGACCCAGTACTTC. It translates to CASSQAGLGETQYF.

J is TRBJ2-2 and V is TRBV6-5; D unresolved. Per germline, CDR1 MNHEY and CDR2 SVGAGI. Trimming pared 6 bases from V and 6 bases from J, leaving 8 bases between. The CDR3 is made up of 12 amino acids. The CDR3 region is CASSFRAGELFF. The CDR3 DNA follows: TGTGCCAGCAGCTTCCGGGCCGGGGAGCTGTTTTTT.

The chain is built from TRBV23-1 and TRBJ1-5; 10 nucleotides line up with TRBD1. TRBV23-1 is marked as an open reading frame, function uncertain. The CDR3 has 19 amino acids. The V segment lost 6 bases and the J segment 0 bases; nucleotides outside the gene matches: 14. The CDR3 DNA sequence: TGCGCCAGCAGCCATACCGACGGGACAGGGGAGGATAGCAATCAGCCCCAGCATTTT. As protein: CASSHTDGTGEDSNQPQHF.

The V and J genes are TRBV18 and TRBJ2-7; tentative D call: TRBD1 (5 bases). The V end was cut by 0 bases, the J end by 0 bases, with 12 bases between. The V gene's germline CDR1 is KGHSH and CDR2 LQKENI. The CDR3 contains 16 residues. For the CDR3, the DNA is TGTGCCAGCTCACCACCGTCGGCAGGGATCTCCTACGAGCAGTACTTC. Its protein product is CASSPPSAGISYEQYF. Based on the CDR3 plus reference TRBV18 and TRBJ2-7, the full variable domain is NAGVMQNPRHLVRRRGQEARLRCSPMKGHSHVYWYRQLPEEGLKFMVYLQKENIIDESGMPKERFSAEFPKEGPSILRIQQVVRGDSAAYFCASSPPSAGISYEQYFGPGTRLTVT.

The V call is TRBV7-8, the J call TRBJ1-1; the D is unclear. There are 13 residues in the CDR3. Germline V lookup: CDR1 SGHVS, CDR2 FQNEAQ. Trimming cost V 6 bases and J 0 bases, with 8 bases left between them. This CDR3 is CASRRDMNTEAFF. CDR3 coding DNA: TGTGCCAGCAGACGAGACATGAACACTGAAGCTTTCTTT.

The chain uses TRBV10-2 and TRBJ2-7, with D uncertain. The germline gives CDR1 WSHSY, CDR2 SAAADI. Trimming took 2 bases from V and 0 from J, leaving 5 bases between them. This CDR3 has 13 residues. CDR3 nucleotides: TGCGCCAGCAGTGAGGCGAGCTCCTACGAGCAGTACTTC. It codes for CASSEASSYEQYF.

This clone occurred many times. The rearrangement links TRBV28 to TRBJ1-6, with no clear D. The length of the CDR3 is 13 residues. V was trimmed by 7 bases and J by 3 bases, leaving 7 bases between them. The V gene's germline CDR1 is MDHEN and CDR2 SYDVKM. The CDR3 DNA reads as TGTGCCAGCACAGAGCGCTATAATTCACCCCTCCACTTT. Amino acid sequence: CASTERYNSPLHF.

The rearrangement uses TRBV4-1 and TRBJ2-5; D gene ambiguous. The CDR3 is 12 amino acids. CDR1 MGHRA and CDR2 YSYEKL come from the germline V gene. V was trimmed by 0 bases and J by 5 bases, leaving 4 bases between them. CDR3 bases: TGCGCCAGCAGCCAAGATCGGGAGACCCAGTACTTC. Its protein product is CASSQDRETQYF.

The gene calls are TRBV19 and TRBJ2-1; a possible D gene is TRBD2 (6 bases). Germline V gene data show CDR1 as LNHDA and CDR2 as SQIVND (reference sequence). V was clipped by 1 base and J by 5 bases, with 12 bases between them. The CDR3 runs 15 residues. The CDR3: CASSIAAGTNNEQFF. The CDR3 nucleotides are TGTGCCAGTAGTATAGCGGCGGGGACCAACAATGAGCAGTTCTTC.

The rearrangement uses TRBV10-3 and TRBJ2-2; tentative D call: TRBD1 (6 bases). CDR1 and CDR2 from the germline V gene are ENHRY and SYGVKD. The CDR3 contains 18 residues. Trimming cost V 2 bases and J 0 bases, with 16 bases left between them. The CDR3 sequence is CAISEPSGTPSNTGELFF. The CDR3, as DNA: TGTGCCATCAGTGAGCCTTCCGGGACACCTTCGAACACCGGGGAGCTGTTTTTT.

By sample share, this clone is medium-sized. This chain connects TRBV19 to TRBJ1-5; tentative D call: TRBD1 (6 bases). The V and J ends lost 6 bases and 5 bases respectively, with 14 bases between them. CDR3 length: 14 amino acids. CDR1 and CDR2 from the germline V gene are LNHDA and SQIVND (reference sequence). CDR3 amino acids: CASSAQGSYQPQHF. In DNA form, the CDR3 reads TGTGCCAGTAGCGCTCAGGGGTCGTATCAGCCCCAGCATTTT.

The rearrangement links TRBV19 to TRBJ2-1; D is ambiguous. Germline V gives CDR1 LNHDA, CDR2 SQIVND (reference sequence). Deletions cut 9 bases from V and 5 bases from J, with 11 bases between. The CDR3 covers 12 residues. CDR3 loop: CASPGGDNEQFF. The CDR3 DNA is TGTGCCAGCCCCGGCGGTGACAATGAGCAGTTCTTC.

The V gene is TRBV28, the J gene TRBJ2-5, with a possible D match to TRBD1 (6 bases). V lost 3 bases and J lost 5, with 10 bases in between. The CDR3 length is 13 residues. Germline loops: CDR1 MDHEN, CDR2 SYDVKM. The CDR3 reads CASSFPGVETQYF. The DNA for the CDR3 is TGTGCCAGCAGTTTCCCAGGGGTCGAGACCCAGTACTTC.

This rearrangement joins TRBV19 to TRBJ2-1, with D possibly matching TRBD2 (5 bases). Germline-derived CDR1 and CDR2 are LNHDA and SQIVND (reference sequence). The germline V and J ends were trimmed by 4 bases and 4 bases, with 8 bases remaining between them. This CDR3 spans 13 amino acids. Here the CDR3 DNA reads TGTGCCAGTAGTACCGGGGATTACAATGAGCAGTTCTTC. Translated: CASSTGDYNEQFF.

The genes are TRBV5-1 and TRBJ1-1; D gene uncertain. Trimming left V 0 bases short and J 1 base short, with 4 bases between. The CDR3 has 13 residues. CDR1 is SGHRS and CDR2 is YFSETQ in the germline V gene. The CDR3 sequence: CASSLEANTEAFF. The CDR3 coding sequence is TGCGCCAGCAGCTTGGAAGCGAACACTGAAGCTTTCTTT.

The CDR3 reads CASAYQRGAGDTQYF. CDR3 nucleotide sequence: TGTGCCAGCGCTTACCAGCGGGGGGCCGGCGATACGCAGTATTTT. The rearrangement uses TRBV7-2 and TRBJ2-3; 9 nucleotides match TRBD2. This CDR3 is 15 amino acids long. V lost 8 bases, J lost 6 bases, and 12 bases stayed unmatched. Germline CDR1 is SGHTA and CDR2 is FQGNSA. Supplemented by reference TRBV7-2 and TRBJ2-3, the full variable domain reads GAGVSQSPSNKVTEKGKDVELRCDPISGHTALYWYRQSLGQGLEFLIYFQGNSAPDKSGLPSDRFSAERTGGSVSTLTIQRTQQEDSAVYLCASAYQRGAGDTQYFGPGTRLTVL.

This rearrangement joins TRBV12-3 or TRBV12-4 to TRBJ2-1; D is possibly TRBD2 (5 bases). The CDR3 spans 13 residues. Trimming cost V 2 bases and J 7 bases, with 9 bases left between them. The CDR3 loop reads CASSLRERNEQFF. DNA of the CDR3: TGTGCCAGCAGTTTAAGGGAGAGAAATGAGCAGTTCTTC.

The chain combines TRBV7-2 with TRBJ1-2, with 8 bases matching TRBD1. The germline gives CDR1 SGHTA, CDR2 FQGNSA. CDR3 length: 16 residues. V lost 4 bases to trimming and J lost 2 bases; unmatched junction nucleotides: 9. The CDR3 bases are TGTGCCAGCAGCTCCCCCACCCGGACAGGGAACTATGGCTACACCTTC. This codes for CASSSPTRTGNYGYTF.

V is TRBV5-8 and J is TRBJ2-3, with D hard to call. The length of the CDR3 is 15 residues. The ends were cut back, 5 bases at V and 2 bases at J, with 15 bases in the middle. CDR1 and CDR2 from the germline V gene are SGHTS and YDEGEE. Written as DNA, the CDR3 is TGTGCCAGCAGAACCCCCGCGATCTACACAGATACGCAGTATTTT. This codes for CASRTPAIYTDTQYF. Based on the CDR3 plus reference TRBV5-8 and TRBJ2-3, the full variable domain is EAGVTQSPTHLIKTRGQQATLRCSPISGHTSVYWYQQALGLGLQFLLWYDEGEERNRGNFPPRFSGRQFPNYSSELNVNALELEDSALYLCASRTPAIYTDTQYFGPGTRLTVL.

The chain carries TRBV2 and TRBJ2-4, with 7 bases aligning to TRBD2. Germline V lookup: CDR1 SNHLY, CDR2 FYNNEI. Germline trimming cut 6 bases from V and 6 bases from J; bases unmatched to any gene: 14. This CDR3 is built from 16 residues. This CDR3 reads CASSETSKWAGNIQYF. CDR3 nucleotide sequence: TGTGCCAGCAGCGAGACTAGCAAGTGGGCGGGAAACATTCAGTACTTC.

The table lists this clone with a few counts. DNA of the CDR3: TGTGCCAGCAGCACGGGACAGGCGGATAATTCACCCCTCCACTTT. Amino acids: CASSTGQADNSPLHF. The V and J genes are TRBV7-9 and TRBJ1-6, with 8 bases identical to TRBD1. The length of the CDR3 is 15 residues. Germline CDR1 reads SEHNR; CDR2 reads FQNEAQ (reference sequence). With 5 bases clipped from V and 5 bases from J, the junction kept 5 bases outside the gene matches. Based on the CDR3 plus reference TRBV7-9 and TRBJ1-6, the full variable domain is DTGVSQNPRHKITKRGQNVTFRCDPISEHNRLYWYRQTLGQGPEFLTYFQNEAQLEKSRLLSDRFSAERPKGSFSTLEIQRTEQGDSAMYLCASSTGQADNSPLHFGNGTRLTVT.

This chain links TRBV6-5 with TRBJ1-2; no clear D gene. Trimming left V 2 bases short and J 8 bases short, with 9 bases between. Germline loops: CDR1 MNHEY, CDR2 SVGAGI. CDR3 length equals 12 residues. CDR3 loop: CASSYGGGGYTF. DNA of the CDR3: TGTGCCAGCAGTTACGGAGGAGGGGGCTACACCTTC.

This clone was counted a single time. The J gene is TRBJ2-7, the V gene TRBV6-5; 11 nucleotides match TRBD2. Germline trimming cut 8 bases from V and 6 bases from J; bases unmatched to any gene: 9. The CDR3 contains 14 residues. Germline CDR1 MNHEY, CDR2 SVGAGI. The CDR3 sequence is CASRLAGGPGEQYF. The CDR3 DNA reads TGTGCCAGCCGGTTAGCGGGGGGGCCAGGCGAGCAGTACTTC.